This T cell receptor beta chain originates from a study of T cell responses to AZD1222 COVID-19 vaccine. In the study overall: Second doses at about 4 or about 12 weeks were pooled.

The method was immunoSEQ multiplex PCR; TCRdb's version includes in-frame clones alone and lacks a portion of them. The data hold fewer than 300,000 clones, with 90% to 95% observed a single time. General study points: The donor group comprised mostly white British people and more females; the analysis possibly underestimated clonal diversity. Spike-specific TCR breadth and depth rose after two AZD1222 doses. The span of vaccine-associated CD4 TCRs extended across spike, with dominance at 160-218 and 743-854.

Trimming took 2 bases from V and 5 from J, leaving 12 bases between them. There are 15 residues in the CDR3. The germline V gene has CDR1 MNHNS and CDR2 SASEGT. As to this clone: Its specificity is not known.

The sequences come from peripheral blood, collected on day 0 of AZD1222 vaccination. The chain combines TRBV6-1 with TRBJ1-4; D is possibly TRBD1 (6 bases). The sequence was collected from an adult in good health. CDR3 amino acids: CASSETGGRNEKLFF. CDR3 DNA: TGTGCCAGCAGTGAAACGGGGGGCCGGAATGAAAAACTGTTTTTT.